Below are 2 T cell receptor beta chains sequenced from a single sample in a study of beta chain features in type 1 diabetes. Notes on the study in general: TCRB CDR3s were moderately but significantly shorter in Type 1 diabetes patients in all four CD4+ subsets.

Expressed TCRB transcripts were sequenced, since all the RNA that had been isolated was reverse transcribed. Repertoires were generated with immunoSEQ multiplex PCR, while TCRdb's copy carries only in-frame clones and drops some. Of under 250,000 clones in the sample, roughly 13% were seen once. Their antigen targets remain unknown. The source material was naive CD4+ T cells from blood. The source is a young man with type 1 diabetes.

The V call is TRBV7-2, the J call TRBJ1-4; TRBD1 might be the D (5 bases). Trimming took 1 base from V and 3 from J, leaving 6 bases between them. Germline CDR1 is SGHTA and CDR2 is FQGNSA. This CDR3 has 14 residues. The CDR3 nucleotides are TGTGCCAGCAGCTTAGGGGGGGCTAATGAAAAACTGTTTTTT. As protein: CASSLGGANEKLFF. The whole variable domain, filled in from reference TRBV7-2 and TRBJ1-4, reads GAGVSQSPSNKVTEKGKDVELRCDPISGHTALYWYRQSLGQGLEFLIYFQGNSAPDKSGLPSDRFSAERTGGSVSTLTIQRTQQEDSAVYLCASSLGGANEKLFFGSGTQLSVL.

The rearrangement joins TRBV2 to TRBJ2-7; D possibly corresponds to TRBD2 (6 bases). The V end was cut by 8 bases, the J end by 2 bases, with 22 bases between. CDR3 length: 16 residues. The germline V gene encodes CDR1 SNHLY and CDR2 FYNNEI. Written as DNA, the CDR3 is TGTGCCAGCGGAACCCTGGGGGGACGTGCGGCCTACGAGCAGTACTTC. The encoded protein is CASGTLGGRAAYEQYF. Supplemented by reference TRBV2 and TRBJ2-7, the full variable domain reads EPEVTQTPSHQVTQMGQEVILRCVPISNHLYFYWYRQILGQKVEFLVSFYNNEISEKSEIFDDQFSVERPDGSNFTLKIRSTKLEDSAMYFCASGTLGGRAAYEQYFGPGTRLTVT.